The rows below give T cell receptor beta chains drawn from one sample of a study of cytomegalovirus exposure and HLA in healthy donors. The assay was immunoSEQ multiplex PCR, and TCRdb's table has in-frame clones only and misses some. This table holds more than 95,000 clones, around 75% found once. Sequenced material: PBMCs. The receptor source for this set is a woman aged 45-65 years in good health and CMV-seropositive. Each CDR3 is given with its conserved first and last residue. A D gene is named only where the DNA matches it firmly.

V,D,J,DNA,CDR3
TRBV11-3,TRBD1,TRBJ1-2,TGTGCCAGCAGCCCAAGATACGGGACAGCAAACTATGGCTACACCTTC,CASSPRYGTANYGYTF
TRBV5-4,NA,TRBJ2-1,TGTGCCAGCAGTTCTGGTCCCACACATTACAATGAGCAGTTCTTC,CASSSGPTHYNEQFF
TRBV30,NA,TRBJ2-5,TGTGCCTGGAGTGAACTAGCCTTCCAAGAGACCCAGTACTTC,CAWSELAFQETQYF
TRBV27,TRBD1,TRBJ2-7,TGTGCCAGCAGTTCTAGGACAGGATTAACCTACGAGCAGTACTTC,CASSSRTGLTYEQYF
TRBV27,TRBD1,TRBJ2-7,TGTGCCAGCCACGGACAGGGGCGATCCTACGAGCAGTACTTC,CASHGQGRSYEQYF
TRBV30,TRBD1,TRBJ2-7,TGTGCCTGGAGTAGCGGGACAGGGAGGGACGAGCAGTACTTC,CAWSSGTGRDEQYF
TRBV5-6,NA,TRBJ2-7,TGTGCCAGCAGCTTGGCCGGGCAGGGCGAGCAGTACTTC,CASSLAGQGEQYF
TRBV7-6,TRBD1,TRBJ1-1,TGTGCCAGCAGCCACGGACAGGGGGAAACTGAAGCTTTCTTT,CASSHGQGETEAFF
TRBV30,NA,TRBJ2-7,TGTGCCTGGAGTGTAAAACAGATTTCCTACGAGCAGTACTTC,CAWSVKQISYEQYF
TRBV12-5,TRBD1,TRBJ2-1,TGTGCTAGTGGTTCCCCCGTCAGGGACAGTATTTACAATGAGCAGTTCTTC,CASGSPVRDSIYNEQFF
TRBV7-9,TRBD1,TRBJ1-6,TGTGCCAGCAGCTGGACAGGGAGCTATAATTCACCCCTCCACTTT,CASSWTGSYNSPLHF